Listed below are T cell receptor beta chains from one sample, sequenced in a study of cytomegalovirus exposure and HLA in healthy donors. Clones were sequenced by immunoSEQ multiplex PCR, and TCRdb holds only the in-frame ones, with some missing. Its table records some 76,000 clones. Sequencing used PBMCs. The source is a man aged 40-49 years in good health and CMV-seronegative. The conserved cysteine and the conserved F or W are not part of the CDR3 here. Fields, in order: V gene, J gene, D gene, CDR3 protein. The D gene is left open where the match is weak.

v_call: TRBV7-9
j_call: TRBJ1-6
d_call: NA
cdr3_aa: ASSFLNSPLH

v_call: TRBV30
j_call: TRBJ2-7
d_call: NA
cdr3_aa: AWSVQGYNEQY

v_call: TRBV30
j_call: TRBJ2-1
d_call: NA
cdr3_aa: AWSWGRANEQF

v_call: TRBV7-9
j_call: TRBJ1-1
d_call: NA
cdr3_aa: ASSPQENTEAF

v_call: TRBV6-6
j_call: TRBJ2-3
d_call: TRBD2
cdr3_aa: ASSYSGWTSPDTQY

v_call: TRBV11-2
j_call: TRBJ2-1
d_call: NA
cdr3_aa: ASSLTSGYSYNEQF

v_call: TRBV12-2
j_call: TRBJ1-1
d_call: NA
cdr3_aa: ASRLFFGGTEAF

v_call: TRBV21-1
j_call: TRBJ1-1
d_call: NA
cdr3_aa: ATFRDNTEAF

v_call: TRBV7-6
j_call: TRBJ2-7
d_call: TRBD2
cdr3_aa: ASSRAGLYEQY

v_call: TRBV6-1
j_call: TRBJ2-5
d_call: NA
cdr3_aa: ASTHGLQETQY

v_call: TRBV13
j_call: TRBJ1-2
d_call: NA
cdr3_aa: ACILRGANYGYT

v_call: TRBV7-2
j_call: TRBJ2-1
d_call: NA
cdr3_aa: ASSSPGGALYNEQF

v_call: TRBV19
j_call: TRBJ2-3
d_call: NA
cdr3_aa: ASPAGNTDTQY

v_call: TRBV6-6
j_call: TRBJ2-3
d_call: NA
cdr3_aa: ASSYPEREGDTQY

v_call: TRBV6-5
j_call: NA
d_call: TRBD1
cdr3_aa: ASRGGQGAYEQY

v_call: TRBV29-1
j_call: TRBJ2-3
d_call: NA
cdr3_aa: SVGGGAGTDTQY

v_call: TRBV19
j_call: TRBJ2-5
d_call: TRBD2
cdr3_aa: ASSLQITTGHLSTSGRPGETQY

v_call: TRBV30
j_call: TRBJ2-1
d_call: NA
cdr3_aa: AWSQQGDEQF

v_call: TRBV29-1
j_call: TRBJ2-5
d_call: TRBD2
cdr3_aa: SVALTSGQETQY

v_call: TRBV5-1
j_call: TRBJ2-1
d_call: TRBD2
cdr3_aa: ASSLFSGGNEQF

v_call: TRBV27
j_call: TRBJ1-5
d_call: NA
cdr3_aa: ASSLSRGIQPQH

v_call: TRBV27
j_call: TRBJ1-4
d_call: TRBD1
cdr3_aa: ASRGTGGEKLF

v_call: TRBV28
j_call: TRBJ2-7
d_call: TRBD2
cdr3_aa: ASSAPTSGSSYEQY

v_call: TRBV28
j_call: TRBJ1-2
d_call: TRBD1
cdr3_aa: ASSLGQLYT

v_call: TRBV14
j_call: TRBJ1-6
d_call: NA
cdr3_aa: ASSQAGRGRDSPLH

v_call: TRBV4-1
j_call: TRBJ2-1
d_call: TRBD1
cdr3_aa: ASSQDPGTGGHEQF

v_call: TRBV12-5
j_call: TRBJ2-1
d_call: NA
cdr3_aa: ASGLDGVTSYNEQF

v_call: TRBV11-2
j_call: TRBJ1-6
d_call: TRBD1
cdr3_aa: ASSSDRGYSPLH

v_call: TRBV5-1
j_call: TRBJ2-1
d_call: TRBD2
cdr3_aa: ASSPLAGGGNEQF

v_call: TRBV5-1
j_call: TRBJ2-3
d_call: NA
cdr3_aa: ASSFSSSTDTQY

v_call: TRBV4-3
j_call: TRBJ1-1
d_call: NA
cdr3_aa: ASSQLLGGLSYITEAF

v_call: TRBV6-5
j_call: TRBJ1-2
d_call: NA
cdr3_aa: ASSPPPGTSDGYT

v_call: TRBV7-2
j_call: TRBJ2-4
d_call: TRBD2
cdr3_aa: ASSSGGRLAKNIQY

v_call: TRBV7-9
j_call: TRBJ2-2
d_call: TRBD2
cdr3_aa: ASSHRVLATNTGELF

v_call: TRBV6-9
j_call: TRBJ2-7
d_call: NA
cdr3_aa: ARTTATYEQY

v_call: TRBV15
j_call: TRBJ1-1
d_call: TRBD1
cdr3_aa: ATRPDREHTEAF

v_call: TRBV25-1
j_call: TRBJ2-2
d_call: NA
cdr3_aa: ASSEYGRANTGELF

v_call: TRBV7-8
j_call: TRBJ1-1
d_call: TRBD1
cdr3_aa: ASSASQGALLNTEAF

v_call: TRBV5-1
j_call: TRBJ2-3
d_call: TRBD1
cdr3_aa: ASRAGTGSTDTQY

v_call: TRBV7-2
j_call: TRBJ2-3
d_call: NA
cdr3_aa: ASSPEGDTQY

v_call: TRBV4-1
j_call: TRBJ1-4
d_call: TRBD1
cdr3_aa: ASSHQQGGHNEKLF

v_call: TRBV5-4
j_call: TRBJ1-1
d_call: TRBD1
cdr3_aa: ASSLQGAATEAF

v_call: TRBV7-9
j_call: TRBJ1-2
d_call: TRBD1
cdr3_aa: ASSTPGGSRGGYGYT

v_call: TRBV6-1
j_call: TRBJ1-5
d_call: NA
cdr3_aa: ASSELPGPQH

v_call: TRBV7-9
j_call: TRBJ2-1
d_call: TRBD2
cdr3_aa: ASSPAGLAGVDNEQF

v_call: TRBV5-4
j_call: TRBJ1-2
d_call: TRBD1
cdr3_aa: ASSLGDRTNYGYT

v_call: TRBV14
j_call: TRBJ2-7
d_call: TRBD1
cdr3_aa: ASSYTQGSYEQY

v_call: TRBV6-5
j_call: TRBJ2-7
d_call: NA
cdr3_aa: ASSYRGGYGEQY